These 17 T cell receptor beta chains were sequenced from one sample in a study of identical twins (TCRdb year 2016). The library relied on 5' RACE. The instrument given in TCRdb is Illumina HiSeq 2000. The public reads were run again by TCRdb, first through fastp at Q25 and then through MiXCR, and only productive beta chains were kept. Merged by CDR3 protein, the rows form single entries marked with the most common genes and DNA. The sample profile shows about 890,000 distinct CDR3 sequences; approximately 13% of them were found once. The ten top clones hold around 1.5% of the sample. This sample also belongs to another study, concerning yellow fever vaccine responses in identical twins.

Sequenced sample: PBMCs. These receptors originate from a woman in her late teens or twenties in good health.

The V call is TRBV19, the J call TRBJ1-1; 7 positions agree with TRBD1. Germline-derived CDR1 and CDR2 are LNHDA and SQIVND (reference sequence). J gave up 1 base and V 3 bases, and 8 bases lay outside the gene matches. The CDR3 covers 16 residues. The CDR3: CASSIRDRKPNTEAFF. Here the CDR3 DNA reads TGTGCCAGTAGTATCCGGGACAGAAAACCGAACACTGAAGCTTTCTTT.

CDR3 coding DNA: TGTGCCACCAGTGATCCGTCGCCTAGCGGACCCTACAATGAGCAGTTCTTC. Translating it yields CATSDPSPSGPYNEQFF. J is TRBJ2-1 and V is TRBV24-1; 7 bases are shared with TRBD2. This CDR3 contains 17 residues. V was clipped by 3 bases and J by 2 bases; unmatched bases: 9. CDR1 and CDR2 from the germline V gene are KGHDR and SFDVKD.

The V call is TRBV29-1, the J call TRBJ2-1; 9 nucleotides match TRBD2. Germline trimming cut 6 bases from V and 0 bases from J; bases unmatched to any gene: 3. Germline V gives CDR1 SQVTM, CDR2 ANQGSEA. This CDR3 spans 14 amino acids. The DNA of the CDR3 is TGCAGCGTGAGAGCGGGAGGCTCCTACAATGAGCAGTTCTTC. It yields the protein CSVRAGGSYNEQFF.

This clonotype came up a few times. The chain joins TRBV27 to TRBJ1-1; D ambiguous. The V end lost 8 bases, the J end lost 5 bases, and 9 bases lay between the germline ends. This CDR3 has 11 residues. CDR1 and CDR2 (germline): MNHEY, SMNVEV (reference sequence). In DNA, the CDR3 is TGTGCCAGCTGGGGAGGGACTGAAGCTTTCTTT. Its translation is CASWGGTEAFF.

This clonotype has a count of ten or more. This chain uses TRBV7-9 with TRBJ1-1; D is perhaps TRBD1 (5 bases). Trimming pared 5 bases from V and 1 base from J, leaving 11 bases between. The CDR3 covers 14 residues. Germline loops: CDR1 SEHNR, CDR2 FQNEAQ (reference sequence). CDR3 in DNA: TGTGCCAGCAGCCCTTCAGGGACGAACACTGAAGCTTTCTTT. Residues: CASSPSGTNTEAFF.

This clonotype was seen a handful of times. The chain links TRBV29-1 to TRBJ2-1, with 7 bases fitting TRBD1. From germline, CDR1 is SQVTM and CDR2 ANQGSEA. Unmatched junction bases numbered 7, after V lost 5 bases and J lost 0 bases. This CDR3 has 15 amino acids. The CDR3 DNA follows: TGCAGCGTTTTTACAGGGGACAGCTCCTACAATGAGCAGTTCTTC. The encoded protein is CSVFTGDSSYNEQFF.

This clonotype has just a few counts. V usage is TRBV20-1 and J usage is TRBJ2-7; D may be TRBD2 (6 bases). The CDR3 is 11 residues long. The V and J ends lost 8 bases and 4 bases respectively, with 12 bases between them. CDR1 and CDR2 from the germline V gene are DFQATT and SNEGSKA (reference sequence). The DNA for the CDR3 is TGCAGTTCTGGACGGGGGTACGAGCAGTACTTC. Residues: CSSGRGYEQYF.

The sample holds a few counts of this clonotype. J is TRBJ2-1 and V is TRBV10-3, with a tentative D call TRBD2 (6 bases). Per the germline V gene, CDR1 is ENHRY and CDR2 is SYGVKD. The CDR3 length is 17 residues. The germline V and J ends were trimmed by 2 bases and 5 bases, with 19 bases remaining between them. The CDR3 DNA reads TGTGCCATCAGTGAGCCGTCGTCAAAGGGACTGAACAATGAGCAGTTCTTC. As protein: CAISEPSSKGLNNEQFF.

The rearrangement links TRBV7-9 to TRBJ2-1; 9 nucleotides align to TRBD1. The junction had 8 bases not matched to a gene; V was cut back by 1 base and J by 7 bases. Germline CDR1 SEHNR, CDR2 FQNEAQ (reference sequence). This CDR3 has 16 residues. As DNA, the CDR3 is TGTGCCAGCAGCTTAGAAGTCGGGACAGGGAGGAATGAGCAGTTCTTC. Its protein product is CASSLEVGTGRNEQFF. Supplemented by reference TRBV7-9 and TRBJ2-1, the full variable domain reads DTGVSQNPRHKITKRGQNVTFRCDPISEHNRLYWYRQTLGQGPEFLTYFQNEAQLEKSRLLSDRFSAERPKGSFSTLEIQRTEQGDSAMYLCASSLEVGTGRNEQFFGPGTRLTVL.

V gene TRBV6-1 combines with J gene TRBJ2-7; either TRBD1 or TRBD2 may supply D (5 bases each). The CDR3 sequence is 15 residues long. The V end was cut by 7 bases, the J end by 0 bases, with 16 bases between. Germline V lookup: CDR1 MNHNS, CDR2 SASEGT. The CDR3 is CASIEGSGSSYEQYF. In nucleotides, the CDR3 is TGTGCCAGCATCGAGGGGTCAGGGAGCTCCTACGAGCAGTACTTC.

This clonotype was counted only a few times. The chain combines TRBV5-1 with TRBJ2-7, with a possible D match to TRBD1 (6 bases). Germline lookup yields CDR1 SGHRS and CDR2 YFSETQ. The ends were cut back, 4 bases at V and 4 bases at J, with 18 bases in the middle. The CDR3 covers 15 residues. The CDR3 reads CASSPTPGVNYEQYF. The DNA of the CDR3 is TGCGCCAGCAGCCCAACCCCAGGGGTTAATTACGAGCAGTACTTC.

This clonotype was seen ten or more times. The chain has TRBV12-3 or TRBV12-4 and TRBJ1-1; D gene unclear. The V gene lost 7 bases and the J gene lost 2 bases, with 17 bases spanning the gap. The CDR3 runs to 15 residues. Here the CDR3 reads CASTWRREFNTEAFF. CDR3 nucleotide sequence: TGTGCCAGCACTTGGAGGAGAGAATTTAACACTGAAGCTTTCTTT.

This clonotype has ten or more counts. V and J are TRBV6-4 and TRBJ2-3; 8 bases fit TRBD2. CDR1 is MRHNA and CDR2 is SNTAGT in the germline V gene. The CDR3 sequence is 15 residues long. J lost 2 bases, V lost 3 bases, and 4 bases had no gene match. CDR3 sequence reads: CASSETSAHTDTQYF. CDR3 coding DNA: TGTGCCAGCAGTGAGACTAGCGCCCACACAGATACGCAGTATTTT.

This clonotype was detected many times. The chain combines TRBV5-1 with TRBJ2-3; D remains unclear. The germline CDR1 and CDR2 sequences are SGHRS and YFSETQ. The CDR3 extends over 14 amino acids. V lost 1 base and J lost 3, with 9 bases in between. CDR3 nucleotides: TGCGCCAGCAGCTTGAGGCTAGAGACAGATACGCAGTATTTT. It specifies CASSLRLETDTQYF.

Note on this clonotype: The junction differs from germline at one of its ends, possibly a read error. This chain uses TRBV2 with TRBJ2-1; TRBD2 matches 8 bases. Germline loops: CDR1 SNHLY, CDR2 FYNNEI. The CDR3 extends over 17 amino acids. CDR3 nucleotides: TGTGCCTGCAGTTTAGGTCCACAGCGGGAGCCCCACAATGAGCAGTTCTTC. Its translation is CACSLGPQREPHNEQFF.

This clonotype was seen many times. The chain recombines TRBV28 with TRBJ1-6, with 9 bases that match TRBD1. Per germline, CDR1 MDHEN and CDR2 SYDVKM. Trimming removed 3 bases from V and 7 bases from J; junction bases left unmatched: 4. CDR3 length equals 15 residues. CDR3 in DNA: TGTGCCAGCAGTTTCCAGGACAGGGGAAATTCACCCCTCCACTTT. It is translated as CASSFQDRGNSPLHF.

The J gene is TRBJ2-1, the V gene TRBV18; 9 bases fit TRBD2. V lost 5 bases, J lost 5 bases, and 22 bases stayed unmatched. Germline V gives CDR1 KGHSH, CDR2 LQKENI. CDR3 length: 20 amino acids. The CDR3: CASSSDLASLAGERHNEQFF. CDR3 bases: TGTGCCAGCTCATCCGACCTCGCGTCTTTAGCGGGAGAGAGGCACAATGAGCAGTTCTTC.